The 9 T cell receptor beta chains listed next were all sequenced from one sample in a study of cytomegalovirus exposure and HLA in healthy donors. Primers included in the PCR were 60 Vbeta and 13 Jbeta primers. The data were produced by immunoSEQ multiplex PCR, yet TCRdb's version contains in-frame clones alone and is incomplete. The table has about 130,000 clones, about three quarters seen once. Material for sequencing was PBMCs. The receptors come from a woman younger than 45 in good health and CMV-seronegative.

The gene calls are TRBV4-1 and TRBJ2-3; 15 positions match TRBD2. This CDR3 has 18 residues. Looked up from germline, CDR1 is MGHRA and CDR2 is YSYEKL. Unmatched junction bases numbered 2, after V lost 1 base and J lost 0 bases. CDR3 sequence: CASSQGTSGGASTDTQYF. The CDR3, as DNA: TGCGCCAGCAGCCAAGGGACTAGCGGGGGGGCGAGCACAGATACGCAGTATTTT.

The chain couples TRBV5-1 to TRBJ2-3; 9 bases agree with TRBD1. CDR1 SGHRS and CDR2 YFSETQ come from the germline V gene. This CDR3 region has 15 residues. Losses at the gene ends were 1 base for V and 4 bases for J; bases not matched to a gene: 4. DNA of the CDR3: TGCGCCAGCAGCTTGCAGGGACAGGGCGCAGATACGCAGTATTTT. It yields the protein CASSLQGQGADTQYF.

The chain combines TRBV14 with TRBJ2-7; TRBD1 matches 7 bases. Germline CDR1 is SGHDN and CDR2 is FVKESK. The CDR3 length is 16 residues. V dropped 3 bases and J dropped 3; count of bases not matched to a gene: 11. The CDR3 nucleotides read TGTGCCAGCAGCCACTCACTCCGACAGGGATACTACGAGCAGTACTTC. Translation: CASSHSLRQGYYEQYF. The entire variable domain, with the rest obtained from reference TRBV14 and TRBJ2-7, is as follows: EAGVTQFPSHSVIEKGQTVTLRCDPISGHDNLYWYRRVMGKEIKFLLHFVKESKQDESGMPNNRFLAERTGGTYSTLKVQPAELEDSGVYFCASSHSLRQGYYEQYFGPGTRLTVT.

The rearrangement joins TRBV19 to TRBJ2-7, with D possibly TRBD2 on 5 matching bases. Germline-derived CDR1 and CDR2 are LNHDA and SQIVND (reference sequence). The CDR3 is 16 amino acids. V was shortened by 3 bases and J by 0 bases, with 15 bases between the two germline ends. Written as DNA, the CDR3 is TGTGCCAGTAGTATTAGTGCAAGTGGGAGCTCCTACGAGCAGTACTTC. It translates to CASSISASGSSYEQYF.

V is TRBV6-1 and J is TRBJ2-1; 7 nucleotides align to TRBD2. Per the germline V gene, CDR1 is MNHNS and CDR2 is SASEGT. There are 15 residues in the CDR3. The J segment lost 8 bases and the V segment lost 4 bases, leaving 11 bases of the junction unmatched. Here the CDR3 reads CASSASGDPPDEQFF. The CDR3 nucleotides read TGTGCCAGCAGTGCCAGCGGGGACCCGCCCGATGAGCAGTTCTTC.

The chain carries TRBV18 and TRBJ2-7; 7 positions agree with TRBD2. The germline gives CDR1 KGHSH, CDR2 LQKENI. V trimming: 3 bases; J trimming: 3 bases; junction bases outside the gene matches: 5. There are 14 residues in the CDR3. CDR3 sequence: CASSPGGTLYEQYF. DNA of the CDR3: TGTGCCAGCTCACCCGGGGGGACCCTCTACGAGCAGTACTTC.

The chain has TRBV19 and TRBJ2-2; D unresolved. Trimming took 6 bases from V and 3 from J, leaving 5 bases between them. The CDR3 is 12 residues long. Per the germline V gene, CDR1 is LNHDA and CDR2 is SQIVND (reference sequence). CDR3 DNA: TGTGCCAGTAGGCCAGACACCGGGGAGCTGTTTTTT. Residues: CASRPDTGELFF.

This clone turned up a few times. The V call is TRBV28, the J call TRBJ1-6; no definite D call. Looked up from germline, CDR1 is MDHEN and CDR2 is SYDVKM. The CDR3 has 13 amino acids. V was clipped by 7 bases and J by 9 bases, with 13 bases between them. This chain's CDR3 is CASTQRGGSPLHF. In DNA, the CDR3 is TGTGCCAGCACCCAAAGAGGAGGTTCACCCCTCCACTTT.

This clone was seen a few times. Mismatch with germline at one junction end may stem from a read error. The chain links TRBV7-9 to TRBJ2-3; 13 bases are a match to TRBD2. This CDR3 spans 14 amino acids. Germline CDR1 and CDR2: SEHNR and FQNEAQ (reference sequence). CDR3 DNA: TGTGCCAGCAGCTTAGTATCGACTAGCGGGGGGTTGGTTTTT. Amino acids: CASSLVSTSGGLVF.